This TCR beta chain was captured in a study of blood T cells in healthy people across ages. The people who gave samples were healthy Caucasians from Russia, aged about 6 to 100. Whenever a sample was processed, at least 6.5 million PBMCs were isolated. In the case of this clonotype: Its antigen is not identified.

With a J-beta primer mix and a sample-barcoded 5' primer, a second PCR ran about 6 to 11 cycles. Each sample yielded at least 2.5 million CDR3-containing paired-end reads. TCRdb re-called the 5' RACE reads through MiXCR, storing one row per CDR3 protein. The repertoire includes roughly 1,800,000 distinct CDR3 sequences, roughly 52% of them detected once, and less than 2.5% sits in the top ten. Overall study results and limits: Naive CD4+ cells and diversity were both higher in long-lived donors than in aged donors.

Germline-derived CDR1 and CDR2 are MNHEY and SVGAGI. J lost 4 bases, V lost 5 bases, and 8 bases had no gene match. The CDR3 contains 15 residues. Material: blood. The receptor's source is a woman in her 40s in good health. The chain employs TRBV6-5 and TRBJ2-3; the match to TRBD1 covers 8 bases. The CDR3: CASSAPGQAPDTQYF. The CDR3, as DNA: TGTGCCAGCAGTGCCCCGGGACAGGCCCCAGATACGCAGTATTTT.